The T cell receptor (beta chain) described here comes from a study of blood T cell repertoires in COVID-19. Study details: Researchers got acute and convalescent COVID-19 samples from the United States, Italy and Spain. Sample material is recorded as cDNA or gDNA derived from T cells, B-cell-depleted T cells, or PBMCs.

Original handling: How many nucleated cells were present was estimated from reference gene primer amplification. Generated by immunoSEQ multiplex PCR, the TCRdb table keeps only in-frame clones and is missing some. V, J and clone size are those of that table, while D and trimming were read from the DNA. The sample has 250,000 to 350,000 clones; about 81% are singletons. Seattle patient enrollment occurred during active infection, with longitudinal follow-up thereafter. CDR1 is MNHEY, CDR2 SMNVEV, per germline (reference sequence). The length of the CDR3 is 14 residues. The ends were cut back, 6 bases at V and 3 bases at J, with 14 bases in the middle. This clone was seen a single time.

The sequence was collected from a human donor with COVID-19, enrolled during active disease. The donor label of this sample is uncertain. The genes are TRBV27 and TRBJ1-1, with D possibly being TRBD1 (5 bases). The material sequenced was peripheral blood. CDR3 in DNA: TGTGCCAGCAGCATGACAGAATTAGACACTGAAGCTTTCTTT. It yields the protein CASSMTELDTEAFF.